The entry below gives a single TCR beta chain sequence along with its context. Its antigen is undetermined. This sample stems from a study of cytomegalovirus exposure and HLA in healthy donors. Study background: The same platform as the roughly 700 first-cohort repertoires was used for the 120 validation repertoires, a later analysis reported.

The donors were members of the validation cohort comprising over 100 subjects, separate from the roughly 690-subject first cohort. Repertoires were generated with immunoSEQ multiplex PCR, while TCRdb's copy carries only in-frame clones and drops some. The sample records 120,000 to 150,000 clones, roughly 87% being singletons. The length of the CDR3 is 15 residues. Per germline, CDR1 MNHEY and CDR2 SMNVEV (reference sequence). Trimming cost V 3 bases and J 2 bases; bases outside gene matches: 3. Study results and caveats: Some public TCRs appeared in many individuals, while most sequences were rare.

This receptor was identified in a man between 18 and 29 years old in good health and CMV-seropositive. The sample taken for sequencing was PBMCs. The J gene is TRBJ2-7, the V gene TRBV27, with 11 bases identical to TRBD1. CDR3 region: CASSLGTGGPYEQYF. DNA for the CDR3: TGTGCCAGCAGTTTGGGGACAGGGGGGCCCTACGAGCAGTACTTC.